A single sample is the source of the 13 T cell receptor beta chains below, sequenced in a study of early T cells in non-severe SARS-CoV-2 infection. TCRdb re-called the 5' RACE reads with MiXCR, one entry per CDR3 protein. The profile shows 75,000 to 80,000 distinct CDR3 sequences, around 10% of them singletons. The source was whole blood, collected at baseline. These receptors were collected from an adult who was a healthcare worker with PCR-confirmed SARS-CoV-2 infection or an uninfected control (not recorded which).

The J gene is TRBJ2-1, the V gene TRBV7-9, with TRBD2 as a possible D gene (5 bases). Trimming stripped 5 bases from V and 4 bases from J, with 9 bases between. CDR3 size: 13 residues. Per germline, CDR1 SEHNR and CDR2 FQNEAQ (reference sequence). The CDR3 DNA reads as TGTGCCAGCAGCAAACTAGAATACAATGAGCAGTTCTTC. Translating it yields CASSKLEYNEQFF.

V and J are TRBV28 and TRBJ1-1; D remains unclear. Trimming removed 8 bases at V and 4 bases at J, with 17 bases between. The CDR3 totals 14 residues. The V gene's germline CDR1 is MDHEN and CDR2 SYDVKM. CDR3: CASGSTAPSTEAFF. In DNA form, the CDR3 reads TGTGCCAGCGGAAGCACAGCTCCCTCCACTGAAGCTTTCTTT.

This clonotype occurred many times. The rearrangement uses TRBV7-9 and TRBJ2-5, with a possible D match to TRBD1 (6 bases). The ends were cut back, 4 bases at V and 5 bases at J, with 14 bases in the middle. The CDR3 extends over 14 amino acids. Per the germline V gene, CDR1 is SEHNR and CDR2 is FQNEAQ (reference sequence). CDR3 nucleotides: TGTGCCAGCAGCTCTGGACAGTATGAGGAGACCCAGTACTTC. Protein sequence: CASSSGQYEETQYF.

The chain combines TRBV2 with TRBJ1-2; D gene unclear. Germline values: CDR1 SNHLY, CDR2 FYNNEI. The CDR3 totals 12 residues. Trimming pared 4 bases from V and 9 bases from J, leaving 12 bases between. The CDR3 nucleotides are TGTGCCAGCAGTGTTACAGCTTTAAGCTACACCTTC. Its protein is CASSVTALSYTF.

The sample holds many counts of this clonotype. The chain recombines TRBV11-2 with TRBJ2-7; possibly TRBD1 or TRBD2 for D (5 bases each). This CDR3 is built from 14 residues. V gave up 8 bases and J gave up 4 bases, with 18 bases separating them. Germline CDR1 reads SGHAT; CDR2 reads FQNNGV. DNA of the CDR3: TGTGCCAGCGGGGCCTCGTGGGGGAGATACGAGCAGTACTTC. Translation gives CASGASWGRYEQYF.

The chain is built from TRBV7-9 and TRBJ2-7; the D call may be TRBD1 or TRBD2 (5 bases each). V lost 5 bases and J lost 5, with 19 bases in between. Per the germline V gene, CDR1 is SEHNR and CDR2 is FQNEAQ (reference sequence). The CDR3 covers 15 residues. The CDR3 sequence is CASSPLGTERNEQYF. Here the CDR3 DNA reads TGTGCCAGCAGCCCACTGGGGACGGAAAGAAACGAGCAGTACTTC.

The chain is built from TRBV20-1 and TRBJ2-1; D is ambiguous. With 3 bases removed from V and 0 bases from J, the gap between germline ends came to 9 bases. Germline V gene sequence: CDR1 DFQATT, CDR2 SNEGSKA (reference sequence). The length of the CDR3 is 14 residues. The CDR3 spells CSASGRSSYNEQFF. The CDR3 DNA reads as TGCAGTGCTAGTGGCCGCAGCTCCTACAATGAGCAGTTCTTC.

This clonotype appeared a few times. This sequence joins TRBV20-1 and TRBJ1-3; D unclear. This CDR3 is built from 18 residues. Germline V gene lookup returns CDR1 DFQATT and CDR2 SNEGSKA (reference sequence). Trimming stripped 1 base from V and 0 bases from J, with 19 bases between. DNA of the CDR3: TGCAGTGCTAGAGCCCCTTCAGAGGGAGGGAACTCTGGAAACACCATATATTTT. This encodes CSARAPSEGGNSGNTIYF.

This clonotype was observed a handful of times. CDR3: CSVVAVQGYTF. The DNA of the CDR3 is TGCAGCGTTGTGGCAGTTCAGGGCTACACCTTC. The V and J genes are TRBV29-1 and TRBJ1-2; D remains unclear. Trimming stripped 4 bases from V and 8 bases from J, with 11 bases between. Per the germline V gene, CDR1 is SQVTM and CDR2 is ANQGSEA. The length of the CDR3 is 11 residues.

The rearrangement links TRBV18 to TRBJ2-3; unclear D gene. Germline assignment: CDR1 KGHSH and CDR2 LQKENI. The V gene lost 2 bases and the J gene lost 5 bases, with 11 bases spanning the gap. The CDR3 is 14 residues long. The DNA for the CDR3 is TGTGCCAGCTCACCAATAAGTGGGCAAGATACGCAGTATTTT. Amino acid sequence: CASSPISGQDTQYF.

This clonotype was recorded at least ten times. The chain is built from TRBV5-1 and TRBJ2-7; D is unclear. Germline V CDR1 and CDR2: SGHRS, YFSETQ. The V gene lost 0 bases and the J gene lost 3 bases, with 13 bases spanning the gap. This CDR3 has 15 amino acids. The CDR3 spells CASSLEQAPFYEQYF. As DNA, the CDR3 is TGCGCCAGCAGCTTGGAGCAGGCCCCCTTCTACGAGCAGTACTTC.

This clonotype turned up a few times. The chain links TRBV5-1 to TRBJ2-2; the D is unclear. V was clipped by 0 bases and J by 3 bases, with 6 bases between them. CDR1 is SGHRS and CDR2 is YFSETQ in the germline V gene. This CDR3 is built from 14 residues. CDR3 DNA: TGCGCCAGCAGCTTGGCTGGCCACACCGGGGAGCTGTTTTTT. Its protein is CASSLAGHTGELFF.

This clonotype was counted a few times. This chain connects TRBV12-3 or TRBV12-4 to TRBJ1-2, with 7 bases matching TRBD1. The CDR3 extends over 15 amino acids. Trimming removed 7 bases from V and 4 bases from J; junction bases left unmatched: 12. CDR3 in amino acids: CASNPFTGTVYGYTF. CDR3 sequence (DNA): TGTGCCAGCAACCCCTTTACCGGGACAGTCTATGGCTACACCTTC.